Each of the 21 T cell receptor beta chains below was sequenced from the same sample in a study of T cell repertoires in cytomegalovirus infection (dated by TCRdb to about 2019). For sequencing, an Illumina HiSeq 1500 was employed. TCRdb trimmed public reads at Q25 via fastp, called clones via MiXCR and kept in-frame beta chains. When rows share a CDR3 protein, they turn into one entry using the most common DNA and genes. The sample table lists a few hundred thousand distinct CDR3 sequences, 25% to 30% of them with a count of one. Of the sample, roughly 20% falls within the top ten clones. The treatment or condition label here, explained by the study, means: in vitro stimulation with specific CMV peptide epitopes to enrich CMV-specific T cells. For these receptors, no antigen is known. The material was cultured PBMCs, obtained from culture after CMV antigen stimulation. The receptor set was obtained from a human donor in good health (CMV status not recorded). Some clones in this sample may be carry-over from other donors' samples.

The CDR3 protein is CASRFTRTSSYEQYF. In DNA, the CDR3 is TGTGCCAGCAGGTTTACTAGAACCAGCTCCTACGAGCAGTACTTC. The genes are TRBV28 and TRBJ2-7, with D maybe TRBD2 (5 bases). V gave up 6 bases and J gave up 0 bases, with 15 bases separating them. CDR3 length: 15 residues. Germline loops: CDR1 MDHEN, CDR2 SYDVKM. Full variable domain (remainder filled in from reference TRBV28 and TRBJ2-7): DVKVTQSSRYLVKRTGEKVFLECVQDMDHENMFWYRQDPGLGLRLIYFSYDVKMKEKGDIPEGYSVSREKKERFSLILESASTNQTSMYLCASRFTRTSSYEQYFGPGTRLTVT.

The J gene is TRBJ2-5, the V gene TRBV6-5; D gene ambiguous. With 3 bases removed from V and 5 bases from J, the gap between germline ends came to 10 bases. The germline CDR1 and CDR2 sequences are MNHEY and SVGAGI. This CDR3 spans 13 amino acids. CDR3: CASSYWDGETQYF. DNA for the CDR3: TGTGCCAGCAGTTATTGGGATGGGGAGACCCAGTACTTC.

This clonotype was counted a few times. CDR3 in DNA: TGTGCCAGCAGCTTAGGGGGCGACCAAGAGACCCAGTACTTC. This sequence encodes CASSLGGDQETQYF. This sequence joins TRBV11-3 and TRBJ2-5; D is possibly TRBD1 (5 bases). The CDR3 spans 14 residues. From germline, CDR1 is SGHNT and CDR2 YENEEA. Between the trimmed V and J ends, which lost 1 base and 0 bases, there was a span of 6 bases.

The rearrangement joins TRBV7-8 to TRBJ2-1; 11 bases line up with TRBD2. This CDR3 comprises 15 residues. Germline lookup yields CDR1 SGHVS and CDR2 FQNEAQ. With 7 bases clipped from V and 4 bases from J, the junction kept 6 bases outside the gene matches. CDR3 protein: CASNLLAGGYNEQFF. The CDR3 DNA is TGTGCCAGCAACCTTCTAGCGGGGGGTTACAATGAGCAGTTCTTC.

This clonotype was picked up many times. The chain has TRBV7-8 and TRBJ1-4, with D uncertain. CDR1 is SGHVS, CDR2 FQNEAQ, per germline. Deletions cut 5 bases from V and 5 bases from J, with 12 bases between. The CDR3 consists of 14 residues. CDR3 nucleotide sequence: TGTGCCAGCAGCCCAGGCCCCCCGAATGAAAAACTGTTTTTT. This codes for CASSPGPPNEKLFF.

The chain combines TRBV6-1 with TRBJ1-6; TRBD1 is a possible D gene (5 bases). The CDR3 sequence is 17 residues long. V was trimmed by 7 bases and J by 7 bases, leaving 23 bases between them. CDR1 and CDR2 (germline): MNHNS, SASEGT. CDR3 protein: CASTERRDGVWNSPLHF. The CDR3 nucleotides are TGTGCCAGCACCGAGAGAAGGGACGGTGTATGGAATTCACCCCTCCACTTT.

This clonotype was seen only a few times. The V gene is TRBV15, the J gene TRBJ1-6; D might be TRBD1 (5 bases). The CDR3 sequence is 13 residues long. V dropped 11 bases and J dropped 8 bases, with 16 bases sitting between them. Germline lookup yields CDR1 LNHNV and CDR2 YYDKDF (reference sequence). CDR3 amino acids: CASAPGDDSPLHF. As DNA, the CDR3 is TGTGCCTCCGCTCCGGGGGACGATTCACCCCTCCACTTT. The whole variable domain, filled in from reference TRBV15 and TRBJ1-6, reads DAMVIQNPRYQVTQFGKPVTLSCSQTLNHNVMYWYQQKSSQAPKLLFHYYDKDFNNEADTPDNFQSRRPNTSFCFLDIRSPGLGDTAMYLCASAPGDDSPLHFGNGTRLTVT.

This chain links TRBV28 with TRBJ1-1; D is perhaps TRBD1 (6 bases). Trimming left V 5 bases short and J 3 bases short, with 13 bases between. The CDR3 spans 14 residues. Germline V lookup: CDR1 MDHEN, CDR2 SYDVKM. This CDR3 reads CASSPGRTDTEAFF. CDR3 nucleotides: TGTGCCAGCAGTCCGGGACGGACAGACACTGAAGCTTTCTTT.

The chain employs TRBV29-1 and TRBJ2-5; D not certain. Trimming took 4 bases from V and 0 from J, leaving 3 bases between them. The CDR3 is made up of 11 amino acids. Looked up from germline, CDR1 is SQVTM and CDR2 is ANQGSEA. As DNA, the CDR3 is TGCAGCGTTGCCCACCAAGAGACCCAGTACTTC. It codes for CSVAHQETQYF.

The CDR3: CASSQQGLNTEAFF. The DNA for the CDR3 is TGTGCCAGCTCGCAACAGGGACTGAACACTGAAGCTTTCTTT. The chain joins TRBV18 to TRBJ1-1, with a tentative D call TRBD1 (6 bases). CDR1 and CDR2 (germline): KGHSH, LQKENI. The V end lost 6 bases, the J end lost 0 bases, and 11 bases lay between the germline ends. The CDR3 sequence is 14 residues long.

The rearrangement links TRBV14 to TRBJ1-1, with D hard to call. Trimming took off 0 bases at V and 0 bases at J, with 11 bases between the two ends. The CDR3 totals 16 residues. The germline gives CDR1 SGHDN, CDR2 FVKESK. CDR3 sequence: CASSQEDGPMNTEAFF. CDR3 sequence (DNA): TGTGCCAGCAGCCAAGAAGACGGACCCATGAACACTGAAGCTTTCTTT.

This clonotype was observed a few times. The chain carries TRBV18 and TRBJ2-2, with D perhaps matching TRBD2 (5 bases). The CDR3 runs 16 residues. Germline lookup yields CDR1 KGHSH and CDR2 LQKENI. The V and J ends lost 3 bases and 2 bases respectively, with 13 bases between them. The CDR3 coding sequence is TGTGCCAGCTCACCCCAAGGACTCTACAACACCGGGGAGCTGTTTTTT. Encoded protein: CASSPQGLYNTGELFF.

V and J are TRBV9 and TRBJ2-7, with 7 nucleotides matching TRBD1. Germline assignment: CDR1 SGDLS and CDR2 YYNGEE. This CDR3 is built from 15 residues. V shed 1 base, J shed 1 base, and the junction held 5 bases outside the gene matches. The CDR3 sequence is CASSVTPQGSYEQYF. The CDR3 DNA reads as TGTGCCAGCAGCGTAACCCCACAGGGGTCCTACGAGCAGTACTTC.

This clonotype was found many times. The CDR3 DNA reads as TGTGCCAGCAGGGACGACGCGACTTACACTGAAGCTTTCTTT. This gives the protein CASRDDATYTEAFF. This rearrangement joins TRBV12-3 or TRBV12-4 to TRBJ1-1; D gene unclear. The CDR3 loop spans 14 amino acids. V lost 6 bases, J lost 3 bases, and 14 bases lay in between.

This clonotype was detected many times. V usage is TRBV9 and J usage is TRBJ2-3; D is uncertain. The CDR3 is 15 amino acids. The germline gives CDR1 SGDLS, CDR2 YYNGEE. Trimming took off 4 bases at V and 2 bases at J, with 14 bases between the two ends. DNA for the CDR3: TGTGCCAGCAGCAAAGTCCCACAGAACACAGATACGCAGTATTTT. This gives the protein CASSKVPQNTDTQYF.

This clonotype was picked up a small number of times. The rearrangement joins TRBV7-8 to TRBJ2-2, with 9 bases identical to TRBD2. Germline V gene sequence: CDR1 SGHVS, CDR2 FQNEAQ. Unmatched junction bases numbered 9, after V lost 2 bases and J lost 2 bases. CDR3 length equals 18 residues. The DNA of the CDR3 is TGTGCCAGCAGCTTACGGGCGGCTAGCGGGGTTAACACCGGGGAGCTGTTTTTT. It is translated as CASSLRAASGVNTGELFF. The whole variable domain, remainder taken from reference TRBV7-8 and TRBJ2-2, is GAGVSQSPRYKVAKRGQDVALRCDPISGHVSLFWYQQALGQGPEFLTYFQNEAQLDKSGLPSDRFFAERPEGSVSTLKIQRTQQEDSAVYLCASSLRAASGVNTGELFFGEGSRLTVL.

Only a few counts were recorded for this clonotype. This rearrangement joins TRBV3-1 to TRBJ2-7; D uncertain. V lost 1 base to trimming and J lost 0 bases, with 7 bases between them. CDR3 size: 14 residues. Per germline, CDR1 LGHDT and CDR2 YNNKEL (reference sequence). As DNA, the CDR3 is TGTGCCAGCAGCCAAGTTGCGTTCTCCTACGAGCAGTACTTC. Its protein product is CASSQVAFSYEQYF.

This clonotype was counted between two and nine times. CDR3 nucleotide sequence: TGTGCCATCAACTTACAGGGGATGAACACTGAAGCTTTCTTT. As protein: CAINLQGMNTEAFF. The V call is TRBV10-3, the J call TRBJ1-1; 7 bases line up with TRBD1. With 7 bases clipped from V and 0 bases from J, the junction kept 5 bases outside the gene matches. Germline-derived CDR1 and CDR2 are ENHRY and SYGVKD. CDR3 length: 14 amino acids.

The V call is TRBV27, the J call TRBJ1-1, with 7 bases fitting TRBD1. Trimming cost V 5 bases and J 5 bases; bases outside gene matches: 11. Germline V gene lookup returns CDR1 MNHEY and CDR2 SMNVEV (reference sequence). This CDR3 region has 15 residues. DNA for the CDR3: TGTGCCAGCAGTAAAGACAGGGTTAGAGGGACTGAAGCTTTCTTT. It codes for CASSKDRVRGTEAFF.

CDR3 sequence (DNA): TGCGCCAGCAGCTTGGTTCCAGGTTCGGACACTGAAGCTTTCTTT. Its protein is CASSLVPGSDTEAFF. The V and J genes are TRBV5-1 and TRBJ1-1, with D unresolved. Per the germline V gene, CDR1 is SGHRS and CDR2 is YFSETQ. Trimming pared 0 bases from V and 3 bases from J, leaving 12 bases between. CDR3 length: 15 residues.

This clonotype was recorded at least ten times. J is TRBJ2-3 and V is TRBV7-2; 13 nucleotides line up with TRBD2. The ends lost 3 bases at V and 3 bases at J; junction bases unmatched: 3. The CDR3 runs to 16 residues. Germline CDR1 reads SGHTA; CDR2 reads FQGNSA. The CDR3 coding sequence is TGTGCCAGCAGCTTTAGGACTAGCGGGAGAACAGATACGCAGTATTTT. Encoded protein: CASSFRTSGRTDTQYF.